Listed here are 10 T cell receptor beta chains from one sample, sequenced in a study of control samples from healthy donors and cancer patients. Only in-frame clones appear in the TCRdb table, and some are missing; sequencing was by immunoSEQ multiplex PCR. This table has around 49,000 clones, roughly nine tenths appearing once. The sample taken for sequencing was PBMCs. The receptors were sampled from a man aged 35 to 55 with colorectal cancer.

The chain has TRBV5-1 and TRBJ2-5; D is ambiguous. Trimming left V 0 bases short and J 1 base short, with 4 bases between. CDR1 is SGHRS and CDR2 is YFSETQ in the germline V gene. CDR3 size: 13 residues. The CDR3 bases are TGCGCCAGCAGCTTGGCCCCCCAAGAGACCCAGTACTTC. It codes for CASSLAPQETQYF.

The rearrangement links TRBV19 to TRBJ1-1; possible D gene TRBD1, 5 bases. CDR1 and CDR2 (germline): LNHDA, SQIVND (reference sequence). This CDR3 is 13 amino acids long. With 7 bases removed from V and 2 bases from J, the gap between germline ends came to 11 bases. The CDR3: CASTLGRNTEAFF. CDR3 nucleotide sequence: TGTGCCAGTACTCTGGGGCGAAACACTGAAGCTTTCTTT.

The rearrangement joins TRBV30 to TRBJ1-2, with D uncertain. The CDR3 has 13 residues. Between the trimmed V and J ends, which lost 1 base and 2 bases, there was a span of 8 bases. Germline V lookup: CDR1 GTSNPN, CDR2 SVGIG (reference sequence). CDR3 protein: CAWSGGGNYGYTF. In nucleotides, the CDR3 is TGTGCCTGGAGTGGGGGAGGGAACTATGGCTACACCTTC.

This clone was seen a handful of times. CDR3 residues: CASSLNWGGSNSPLHF. CDR3 sequence (DNA): TGTGCCAGCAGCTTAAACTGGGGGGGGTCAAATTCACCCCTCCACTTT. This chain connects TRBV11-2 to TRBJ1-6, with D maybe TRBD1 (5 bases). This CDR3 is 16 amino acids long. Germline V gene sequence: CDR1 SGHAT, CDR2 FQNNGV. V lost 2 bases, J lost 7 bases, and 15 bases lay in between.

DNA for the CDR3: TGCGCCAGCAGCCAAGGAAGCAGCCCTCGAAATGAAAAACTGTTTTTT. Protein product: CASSQGSSPRNEKLFF. This rearrangement joins TRBV4-3 to TRBJ1-4, with D unclear. This CDR3 contains 16 residues. V lost 1 base and J 5 bases, leaving 14 bases between the germline ends. Germline values: CDR1 LGHNA, CDR2 YSLEER.

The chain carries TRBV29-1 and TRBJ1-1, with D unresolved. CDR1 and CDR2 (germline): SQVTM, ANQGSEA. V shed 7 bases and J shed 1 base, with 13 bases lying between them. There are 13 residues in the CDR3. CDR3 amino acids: CSGGLGQNTEAFF. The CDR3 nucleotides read TGCAGCGGAGGCCTTGGCCAGAACACTGAAGCTTTCTTT.

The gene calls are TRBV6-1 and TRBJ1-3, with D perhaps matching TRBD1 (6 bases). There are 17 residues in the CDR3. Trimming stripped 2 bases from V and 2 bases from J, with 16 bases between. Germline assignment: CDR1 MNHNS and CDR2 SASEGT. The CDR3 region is CASSEPGRGATGNTIYF. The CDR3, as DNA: TGTGCCAGCAGTGAACCGGGCCGGGGGGCGACTGGAAACACCATATATTTT.

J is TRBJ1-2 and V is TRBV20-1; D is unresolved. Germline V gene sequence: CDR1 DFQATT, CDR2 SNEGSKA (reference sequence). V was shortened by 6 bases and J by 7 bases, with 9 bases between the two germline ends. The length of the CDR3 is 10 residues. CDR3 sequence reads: CSAPDSGYTF. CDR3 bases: TGCAGTGCCCCGGACTCTGGCTACACCTTC.

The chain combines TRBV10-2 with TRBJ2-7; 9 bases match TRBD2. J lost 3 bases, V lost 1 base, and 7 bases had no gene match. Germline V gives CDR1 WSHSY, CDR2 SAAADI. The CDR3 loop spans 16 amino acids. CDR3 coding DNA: TGCGCCAGCAGTGAGTGGTCTAGCGGGAAGGACTACGAGCAGTACTTC. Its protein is CASSEWSSGKDYEQYF.

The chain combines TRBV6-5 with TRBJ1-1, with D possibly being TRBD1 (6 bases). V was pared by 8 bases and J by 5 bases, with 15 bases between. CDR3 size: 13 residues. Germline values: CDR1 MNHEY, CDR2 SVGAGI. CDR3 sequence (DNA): TGTGCCAGCCATATAGGGGGTCGGACTGAAGCTTTCTTT. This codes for CASHIGGRTEAFF.